Each of the 31 T cell receptor beta chains below was sequenced from the same sample in a study of cytomegalovirus exposure and HLA in healthy donors. PCR employed 60 Vbeta and 13 Jbeta primers. Method: immunoSEQ multiplex PCR; TCRdb's copy keeps in-frame clones and lacks some. Among 150,000 to 200,000 clones listed, roughly 85% were seen once. The sequenced sample consisted of PBMCs. The receptors were gathered from a man aged 40-50 years in good health and CMV-seropositive.

The chain joins TRBV10-3 to TRBJ2-4; tentatively, D is TRBD1 (6 bases). CDR1 is ENHRY and CDR2 is SYGVKD in the germline V gene. This CDR3 is 14 amino acids long. Trimming left V 6 bases short and J 3 bases short, with 12 bases between. The DNA of the CDR3 is TGTGCCATCAGACAGCCAGGGGACAAAAACATTCAGTACTTC. Residues: CAIRQPGDKNIQYF.

Concerning this clone: Other DNA sequences from this sample encode an identical CDR3 as well. The chain uses TRBV5-1 and TRBJ2-7, with 7 nucleotides matching TRBD1. The germline V gene encodes CDR1 SGHRS and CDR2 YFSETQ. This CDR3 is 14 amino acids long. Trimming cost V 0 bases and J 1 base; bases outside gene matches: 1. The CDR3, as DNA: TGCGCCAGCAGCTTGGGACAGGGATCCTACGAGCAGTACTTC. This encodes CASSLGQGSYEQYF.

With regard to this clone: The junction and the germline gene differ at one end; a read error may be behind it. The rearrangement links TRBV5-6 to TRBJ2-6; D may be TRBD1 (5 bases). The CDR3 is made up of 17 amino acids. CDR1 SGHDT and CDR2 YYEEEE come from the germline V gene. The CDR3 region has the DNA TGTGCCAGCAGCTTGGTACGGATGAGCTCTGGGGCCAACGGCCTGACTTTC. This codes for CASSLVRMSSGANGLTF.

The chain couples TRBV6-5 to TRBJ1-5; D is unresolved. Looked up from germline, CDR1 is MNHEY and CDR2 is SVGAGI. There are 13 residues in the CDR3. Trimming shortened V by 8 bases and J by 0 bases, and 8 bases separated the two germline ends. The CDR3 loop reads CASGRDSNQPQHF. The CDR3 DNA follows: TGTGCCAGCGGACGGGATAGCAATCAGCCCCAGCATTTT.

The chain links TRBV7-2 to TRBJ2-3; tentative D call: TRBD2 (6 bases). V lost 5 bases and J 2 bases, leaving 14 bases between the germline ends. The germline gives CDR1 SGHTA, CDR2 FQGNSA. This CDR3 contains 15 residues. As DNA, the CDR3 is TGTGCCAGCAGCAATCCGGGACTCGCCACAGATACGCAGTATTTT. This gives the protein CASSNPGLATDTQYF.

This rearrangement joins TRBV27 to TRBJ1-5, with 9 bases that match TRBD1. Unmatched junction bases numbered 12, after V lost 5 bases and J lost 4 bases. This CDR3 has 17 residues. Germline CDR1 is MNHEY and CDR2 is SMNVEV (reference sequence). In DNA, the CDR3 is TGTGCCAGCAGTCGAGCAGGGGGACAGGGTCGTAATCAGCCCCAGCATTTT. Its protein is CASSRAGGQGRNQPQHF.

In this sample, this clone turned up once. The chain employs TRBV13 and TRBJ1-4; TRBD1 matches 10 bases. CDR1 is PRHDT, CDR2 FYEKMQ, per germline (reference sequence). This CDR3 region has 15 residues. J lost 6 bases, V lost 5 bases, and 6 bases had no gene match. CDR3 region: CASSARTGGDEKLFF. In DNA, the CDR3 is TGTGCCAGCAGCGCCCGGACAGGGGGGGATGAAAAACTGTTTTTT.

This chain links TRBV7-9 with TRBJ2-7, with 8 positions matching TRBD2. Per the germline V gene, CDR1 is SEHNR and CDR2 is FQNEAQ (reference sequence). CDR3 length equals 16 residues. The ends lost 4 bases at V and 3 bases at J; junction bases unmatched: 11. Written as DNA, the CDR3 is TGTGCCAGCAGCTCCCCTCGGGCTAGCGGGTACTACGAGCAGTACTTC. Protein: CASSSPRASGYYEQYF.

This rearrangement joins TRBV11-3 to TRBJ2-2; 9 bases match TRBD1. This CDR3 region has 15 residues. Trimming took 6 bases from V and 5 from J; bases not matched to a gene: 7. The germline V gene has CDR1 SGHNT and CDR2 YENEEA. CDR3: CASRPGTGLTGELFF. The CDR3, as DNA: TGTGCCAGCAGGCCAGGGACAGGGTTAACCGGGGAGCTGTTTTTT. The variable domain in full, with the rest retrieved from reference TRBV11-3 and TRBJ2-2, is EAGVVQSPRYKIIEKKQPVAFWCNPISGHNTLYWYLQNLGQGPELLIRYENEEAVDDSQLPKDRFSAERLKGVDSTLKIQPAELGDSAVYLCASRPGTGLTGELFFGEGSRLTVL.

The genes are TRBV5-1 and TRBJ2-1; 10 bases fit TRBD1. After removal of 4 bases from V and 8 bases from J, the junction contained 9 bases not matched to a gene. The CDR3 covers 15 residues. The germline gives CDR1 SGHRS, CDR2 YFSETQ. This CDR3 is CASSPDRGLFDEQFF. CDR3 bases: TGCGCCAGCAGCCCTGACAGGGGGCTCTTCGATGAGCAGTTCTTC.

The chain carries TRBV27 and TRBJ1-2; 9 bases are a match to TRBD1. This CDR3 has 14 amino acids. From germline, CDR1 is MNHEY and CDR2 SMNVEV (reference sequence). With V trimmed by 5 bases and J by 5 bases, 6 bases remained unmatched. In DNA, the CDR3 is TGTGCCAGCAGTAAACAGGGGGCGAAATATGGCTACACCTTC. Translation gives CASSKQGAKYGYTF.

Turning to this clone: Mismatch with germline at one junction end may stem from a read error. The chain has TRBV4-2 and TRBJ2-4, with D maybe TRBD2 (5 bases). Germline lookup yields CDR1 LGHNA and CDR2 YNFKEQ. The CDR3 is 17 residues long. This chain's CDR3 is CASSQRWQDLAKNSQYF. DNA for the CDR3: TGTGCCAGCAGCCAGAGGTGGCAAGACCTAGCCAAAAACAGTCAGTACTTC.

In its sample, this clone was seen a few times. The V call is TRBV15, the J call TRBJ1-1, with D unresolved. This CDR3 comprises 12 residues. The ends were cut back, 5 bases at V and 4 bases at J, with 8 bases in the middle. CDR1 and CDR2 (germline): LNHNV, YYDKDF (reference sequence). The CDR3 loop reads CATSREGTEAFF. The CDR3 nucleotides are TGTGCCACCAGCCGGGAAGGCACTGAAGCTTTCTTT.

The genes are TRBV5-4 and TRBJ2-1; tentative D call: TRBD1 (6 bases). The CDR3 has 16 amino acids. The germline CDR1 and CDR2 sequences are SGHNT and YYREEE (reference sequence). The V end lost 1 base, the J end lost 2 bases, and 13 bases lay between the germline ends. The CDR3 DNA sequence: TGTGCCAGCAGCTTGACTCCGCAGGGGACCTACAATGAGCAGTTCTTC. This encodes CASSLTPQGTYNEQFF.

The rearrangement joins TRBV30 to TRBJ1-4; TRBD1 agrees at 7 bases. The V and J ends lost 7 bases and 0 bases, in that order; junction bases with no gene match: 8. Germline V lookup: CDR1 GTSNPN, CDR2 SVGIG (reference sequence). The CDR3 runs to 15 residues. CDR3 nucleotides: TGTGCCTCTACTGCAGGGGGAACAACTAATGAAAAACTGTTTTTT. Its protein is CASTAGGTTNEKLFF.

V and J are TRBV28 and TRBJ2-7, with TRBD2 identical over 14 bases. The V gene end was trimmed by 5 bases and the J gene end by 3 bases; junction bases not matched to a gene: 6. The CDR3 covers 16 residues. CDR1 is MDHEN and CDR2 is SYDVKM in the germline V gene. CDR3 protein: CASSLLGLAGDYEQYF. CDR3 coding DNA: TGTGCCAGCAGTCTACTGGGACTAGCGGGAGACTACGAGCAGTACTTC. The full variable domain, its missing parts supplied by reference TRBV28 and TRBJ2-7, is DVKVTQSSRYLVKRTGEKVFLECVQDMDHENMFWYRQDPGLGLRLIYFSYDVKMKEKGDIPEGYSVSREKKERFSLILESASTNQTSMYLCASSLLGLAGDYEQYFGPGTRLTVT.

This chain uses TRBV6-6 with TRBJ2-3; D perhaps matches TRBD1 (5 bases). Germline V gene lookup returns CDR1 MNHNY and CDR2 SVGAGI (reference sequence). The CDR3 sequence is 14 residues long. V was trimmed by 2 bases and J by 1 base, leaving 7 bases between them. The DNA of the CDR3 is TGTGCCAGCAGTTACGCAGGGCGCACAGATACGCAGTATTTT. Its protein product is CASSYAGRTDTQYF.

This clone was seen once. The CDR3 ends on some other residue instead of the conserved phenylalanine or tryptophan, so this is likely a read error. The CDR3 DNA reads TGTGCCAGCAGCCCCACCAGGGGGGAGCAGTACCTC. Amino acid sequence: CASSPTRGEQYL. V usage is TRBV6-1 and J usage is TRBJ2-7, with 7 bases that match TRBD1. The CDR3 sequence is 12 residues long. Germline assignment: CDR1 MNHNS and CDR2 SASEGT. V shed 6 bases, J shed 7 bases, and the junction held 6 bases outside the gene matches.

CDR3 bases: TGTGCCAGCACCAATCTTTGGCCGCCTAGGAACATTCAGTACTTC. Protein: CASTNLWPPRNIQYF. The V call is TRBV9, the J call TRBJ2-4; D uncertain. In germline, CDR1 is SGDLS, CDR2 YYNGEE. The V gene lost 6 bases and the J gene lost 7 bases, with 20 bases spanning the gap. This CDR3 region has 15 residues. Full variable domain (missing parts from reference TRBV9 and TRBJ2-4): DSGVTQTPKHLITATGQRVTLRCSPRSGDLSVYWYQQSLDQGLQFLIQYYNGEERAKGNILERFSAQQFPDLHSELNLSSLELGDSALYFCASTNLWPPRNIQYFGAGTRLSVL.

The chain joins TRBV14 to TRBJ2-3; the match to TRBD2 covers 14 bases. In germline, CDR1 is SGHDN, CDR2 FVKESK. J gave up 4 bases and V 4 bases, and 13 bases lay outside the gene matches. The CDR3 runs 19 residues. The CDR3 nucleotides read TGTGCCAGCAGCCTCCTCGGACTAGCGGGAGGTGGTGGGTCAGATACGCAGTATTTT. The encoded protein is CASSLLGLAGGGGSDTQYF. Full variable domain (rest looked up from reference TRBV14 and TRBJ2-3): EAGVTQFPSHSVIEKGQTVTLRCDPISGHDNLYWYRRVMGKEIKFLLHFVKESKQDESGMPNNRFLAERTGGTYSTLKVQPAELEDSGVYFCASSLLGLAGGGGSDTQYFGPGTRLTVL.

This clone was counted only a few times. The V gene is TRBV6-6, the J gene TRBJ2-7; 12 bases are a match to TRBD1. From germline, CDR1 is MNHNY and CDR2 SVGAGI (reference sequence). V lost 2 bases to trimming and J lost 5 bases; unmatched junction nucleotides: 4. CDR3 length equals 15 residues. The CDR3 nucleotides are TGTGCCAGCAGTTACGGGACAGGGGGCATTGACGAGCAGTACTTC. This sequence encodes CASSYGTGGIDEQYF.

The CDR3 is CASSLGQGRNEQFF. CDR3 DNA sequence: TGCGCCAGCAGCTTGGGTCAGGGTCGCAATGAGCAGTTCTTC. V usage is TRBV5-1 and J usage is TRBJ2-1, with D perhaps TRBD1 (5 bases). The ends were cut back, 0 bases at V and 6 bases at J, with 10 bases in the middle. Germline V lookup: CDR1 SGHRS, CDR2 YFSETQ. This CDR3 has 14 residues.

This sequence joins TRBV5-1 and TRBJ2-1; 9 bases are shared with TRBD2. From germline, CDR1 is SGHRS and CDR2 YFSETQ. V lost 4 bases and J lost 7; bases outside the gene matches: 9. The CDR3 loop spans 15 amino acids. CDR3 amino acids: CASSPGLAAGNEQFF. The CDR3, as DNA: TGCGCCAGCAGCCCGGGACTAGCTGCGGGTAATGAGCAGTTCTTC.

This chain joins TRBV7-8 and TRBJ1-4; perhaps TRBD1 as D (6 bases). Germline loops: CDR1 SGHVS, CDR2 FQNEAQ. Deletions cut 5 bases from V and 8 bases from J, with 12 bases between. The CDR3 has 13 residues. CDR3 sequence reads: CASSRTGYEKLFF. The DNA for the CDR3 is TGTGCCAGCAGCAGAACAGGGTACGAAAAACTGTTTTTT.

The chain carries TRBV5-1 and TRBJ2-1, with TRBD1 identical over 12 bases. CDR1 is SGHRS and CDR2 is YFSETQ in the germline V gene. V trimming: 4 bases; J trimming: 9 bases; junction bases outside the gene matches: 8. The CDR3 is 15 amino acids. CDR3 protein: CASSQGTGGWVEQFF. The CDR3 DNA is TGCGCCAGCAGCCAGGGGACAGGGGGCTGGGTTGAGCAGTTCTTC.

The rearrangement uses TRBV15 and TRBJ2-1; D is undetermined. Germline lookup yields CDR1 LNHNV and CDR2 YYDKDF (reference sequence). Trimming left V 8 bases short and J 5 bases short, with 13 bases between. The CDR3 runs 13 residues. This CDR3 is CATLRSLDNEQFF. In DNA, the CDR3 is TGTGCCACCCTACGCTCCTTGGACAATGAGCAGTTCTTC.

This rearrangement joins TRBV9 to TRBJ2-2; 8 bases line up with TRBD2. This CDR3 has 16 residues. The V gene's germline CDR1 is SGDLS and CDR2 YYNGEE. Trimming cost V 1 base and J 0 bases; bases outside gene matches: 2. CDR3 bases: TGTGCCAGCAGCGTACGGGAGGGCCCGAACACCGGGGAGCTGTTTTTT. The encoded protein is CASSVREGPNTGELFF.

The CDR3 DNA sequence: TGTGCCAGCAGCCCGTCAGCCGGGGAGCTGTTTTTT. This sequence encodes CASSPSAGELFF. The rearrangement links TRBV7-2 to TRBJ2-2; D is unclear. The length of the CDR3 is 12 residues. The germline gives CDR1 SGHTA, CDR2 FQGNSA. The V gene lost 5 bases and the J gene lost 6 bases, with 7 bases spanning the gap.

Only one count was recorded for this clone. This chain joins TRBV5-1 and TRBJ2-2, with TRBD1 matching 11 bases. Trimming took 4 bases from V and 5 from J; bases not matched to a gene: 10. In germline, CDR1 is SGHRS, CDR2 YFSETQ. The CDR3 loop spans 17 amino acids. The CDR3 bases are TGCGCCAGCAGCGGAGGAACCGGGACAGGGGGGACCGGGGAGCTGTTTTTT. Amino acids: CASSGGTGTGGTGELFF.

A few counts support this clone. This chain connects TRBV27 to TRBJ1-1; no clear D. V lost 2 bases and J 1 base, leaving 8 bases between the germline ends. This CDR3 spans 14 amino acids. Germline V CDR1 and CDR2: MNHEY, SMNVEV (reference sequence). The CDR3 protein is CASSLGLSNTEAFF. CDR3 sequence (DNA): TGTGCCAGCAGTTTAGGACTGTCGAACACTGAAGCTTTCTTT.

This clone has a single count. The chain links TRBV7-3 to TRBJ2-1, with TRBD2 matching 9 bases. The V and J ends lost 3 bases and 7 bases, in that order; junction bases with no gene match: 10. The CDR3 covers 16 residues. Germline loops: CDR1 SGHTA, CDR2 FQGTGA. The CDR3 DNA sequence: TGTGCCAGCAGCTTCCGTGCGGGAGGGGCAGGGAATGAGCAGTTCTTC. Protein sequence: CASSFRAGGAGNEQFF.